Listed below are T cell receptor beta chains from one sample, sequenced in a study of shared clonotypes between healthy human individuals. The protocol was immunoSEQ multiplex PCR, while the TCRdb copy is restricted to in-frame clones and leaves out a portion. The sample records about a million clones, 70% to 80% being singletons. Sequenced material: memory CD4+ T cells from PBMCs. The origin of the receptors is a man younger than 35 in good health. Some clones in this sample may be carry-over from other donors' samples. CDR3s include the opening cysteine and the closing phenylalanine or tryptophan. The D gene is left open where the match is weak. Part of the rows lack a size; the others show once, few, many or a class for expanded clones.

clone_size: .; v_call: TRBV27; d_call: TRBD2; j_call: TRBJ2-7; cdr3_nt: TGTGCCAGCAGTCCCGAACTAGCGCGGCACGAGCAGTACTTC; cdr3_aa: CASSPELARHEQYF
clone_size: .; v_call: TRBV2; d_call: TRBD1; j_call: TRBJ2-1; cdr3_nt: TGTGCCAGCAGTTTGGACAGGGGGCACAATGAGCAGTTCTTC; cdr3_aa: CASSLDRGHNEQFF
clone_size: .; v_call: TRBV30; d_call: .; j_call: TRBJ2-1; cdr3_nt: TGTGCCTGGAGCGTCTTCGGGAATGAGCAGTTCTTC; cdr3_aa: CAWSVFGNEQFF
clone_size: few; v_call: TRBV11-3; d_call: .; j_call: TRBJ2-2; cdr3_nt: TGTGCCAGCAGCGGTTTGACTCCCGGGGAGCTGTTTTTT; cdr3_aa: CASSGLTPGELFF
clone_size: many; v_call: TRBV6-1; d_call: .; j_call: TRBJ2-3; cdr3_nt: TGTGCCAGCAGTGAAGATTTTTGGCGGGGATCCACAGATACGCAGTATTTT; cdr3_aa: CASSEDFWRGSTDTQYF
clone_size: .; v_call: TRBV7-8; d_call: TRBD1; j_call: TRBJ2-7; cdr3_nt: TGTGCCAGCAGCCCGGGACAGGTTACCTACGAGCAGTACTTC; cdr3_aa: CASSPGQVTYEQYF
clone_size: many; v_call: TRBV30; d_call: .; j_call: TRBJ1-5; cdr3_nt: TGTGCCTGGAGGGCGGGGGGAGGCCCCAATCAGCCCCAGCATTTT; cdr3_aa: CAWRAGGGPNQPQHF
clone_size: .; v_call: TRBV6-1; d_call: .; j_call: TRBJ2-6; cdr3_nt: TGTGCCAGCCGAAACCCGGGGGGGGCCAACGTCCTGACTTTC; cdr3_aa: CASRNPGGANVLTF
clone_size: .; v_call: TRBV29-1; d_call: TRBD2; j_call: TRBJ2-1; cdr3_nt: TGCAGCGCTACCCCAAGGGGCAGGACTAGCGGTGAGCAGTTCTTC; cdr3_aa: CSATPRGRTSGEQFF
clone_size: .; v_call: TRBV6-1; d_call: .; j_call: TRBJ2-1; cdr3_nt: TGTGCCAGCAGTGAAGCGGGGGAGATCGAGCAGTTCTTC; cdr3_aa: CASSEAGEIEQFF
clone_size: few; v_call: TRBV6-1; d_call: TRBD1; j_call: TRBJ1-1; cdr3_nt: TGTGCCAGCAGCCGAGGGACAGGGGACACTGAAGCTTTCTTT; cdr3_aa: CASSRGTGDTEAFF
clone_size: .; v_call: TRBV29-1; d_call: TRBD2; j_call: TRBJ2-7; cdr3_nt: TGCAGCGTGGTTAGCGGGACCCCACAGATCGAGCAGTACTTC; cdr3_aa: CSVVSGTPQIEQYF
clone_size: .; v_call: TRBV9; d_call: .; j_call: TRBJ2-7; cdr3_nt: TGTGCCAGCAGCGTAGCTACCGGAGACTACGAGCAGTACTTC; cdr3_aa: CASSVATGDYEQYF
clone_size: .; v_call: TRBV28; d_call: .; j_call: TRBJ1-6; cdr3_nt: TGTGCCAGCAGGCCATCGGCGGGGGCGGGTTCACCCCTCCACTTT; cdr3_aa: CASRPSAGAGSPLHF
clone_size: .; v_call: TRBV7-2; d_call: .; j_call: TRBJ1-1; cdr3_nt: TGTGCCAGCAGCTCCAGTGGAGGGTACACTGAAGCTTTCTTT; cdr3_aa: CASSSSGGYTEAFF
clone_size: .; v_call: TRBV7-8; d_call: .; j_call: TRBJ2-7; cdr3_nt: TGTGCCAGCAGCCAAACTACCTACGAGCAGTACTTC; cdr3_aa: CASSQTTYEQYF
clone_size: .; v_call: TRBV28; d_call: TRBD1; j_call: TRBJ1-1; cdr3_nt: TGTGCCAGCAGTTTATTCCCCCGGAACAGGGGGAACCAGAACACTGAAGCTTTCTTT; cdr3_aa: CASSLFPRNRGNQNTEAFF
clone_size: .; v_call: TRBV5-8; d_call: .; j_call: TRBJ2-1; cdr3_nt: TGTGCCAGCAGCTTGGCCGGGACTCACACTTACAATGAGCAGTTCTTC; cdr3_aa: CASSLAGTHTYNEQFF
clone_size: .; v_call: TRBV2; d_call: .; j_call: TRBJ1-2; cdr3_nt: TGTGCCAGCAGTGAAGAGCGTCGAGCTAACTATGGCTACACCTTC; cdr3_aa: CASSEERRANYGYTF
clone_size: .; v_call: TRBV30; d_call: .; j_call: TRBJ1-5; cdr3_nt: TGTGCCTGGAGTGGAACAAATCAGCCCCAGCATTTT; cdr3_aa: CAWSGTNQPQHF
clone_size: .; v_call: TRBV7-9; d_call: TRBD2; j_call: TRBJ2-7; cdr3_nt: TGTGCCAGCAGCTTAGTCGGGGGGTTAACCGAGCAGTACTTC; cdr3_aa: CASSLVGGLTEQYF
clone_size: .; v_call: TRBV4-2; d_call: .; j_call: TRBJ1-1; cdr3_nt: TGTGCCAGCAGCCAAGTTCCCACACTGAACACTGAAGCTTTCTTT; cdr3_aa: CASSQVPTLNTEAFF
clone_size: .; v_call: TRBV28; d_call: TRBD1; j_call: TRBJ1-2; cdr3_nt: TGTGCTGGGACAGGGGGATATGGCTACACCTTC; cdr3_aa: CAGTGGYGYTF
clone_size: .; v_call: TRBV2; d_call: .; j_call: TRBJ2-3; cdr3_nt: TGTGCCAGCAGCCAACGGACCCGCAGCACAGATACGCAGTATTTT; cdr3_aa: CASSQRTRSTDTQYF
clone_size: .; v_call: TRBV7-8; d_call: .; j_call: TRBJ1-5; cdr3_nt: TGTGCCAGCAGTCCGCGAGGCAATCAGCCCCAGCATTTT; cdr3_aa: CASSPRGNQPQHF
clone_size: .; v_call: TRBV7-2; d_call: .; j_call: TRBJ2-7; cdr3_nt: TGTGCCAGCAGCTTGAAGCTGGGGGTCTCCTACGAGCAGTACTTC; cdr3_aa: CASSLKLGVSYEQYF
clone_size: .; v_call: TRBV25-1; d_call: .; j_call: TRBJ2-2; cdr3_nt: TGTGCCAGCAGTGAACCCGGCATCACCGGGGAGCTGTTTTTT; cdr3_aa: CASSEPGITGELFF
clone_size: .; v_call: TRBV2; d_call: .; j_call: TRBJ2-2; cdr3_nt: TGTGCCAGCAGCCAACAGGGAATCAGCACCGGGGAGCTGTTTTTT; cdr3_aa: CASSQQGISTGELFF
clone_size: .; v_call: TRBV5-5; d_call: TRBD2; j_call: TRBJ2-2; cdr3_nt: TGTGCCAGCAGCTTGGCGGCTAGCGGGAACACCGGGGAGCTGTTTTTT; cdr3_aa: CASSLAASGNTGELFF
clone_size: .; v_call: TRBV6-5; d_call: TRBD2; j_call: TRBJ2-5; cdr3_nt: TGTGCCAGCAGCCAAGCGGGAGGAGAGACCCAGTACTTC; cdr3_aa: CASSQAGGETQYF
clone_size: .; v_call: TRBV6-1; d_call: TRBD1; j_call: TRBJ1-5; cdr3_nt: TGTGCCAGCAGTGGGGGACAGGGGGCTCAAAGGCCAAATCAGCCCCAGCATTTT; cdr3_aa: CASSGGQGAQRPNQPQHF
clone_size: .; v_call: TRBV18; d_call: .; j_call: TRBJ2-1; cdr3_nt: TGTGCCAGCTCACCTAGCGCAAGCTCCTACAATGAGCAGTTCTTC; cdr3_aa: CASSPSASSYNEQFF
clone_size: .; v_call: TRBV7-2; d_call: .; j_call: TRBJ1-4; cdr3_nt: TGTGCCAGCAGCCGAGACCTTGCAACTAATGAAAAACTGTTTTTT; cdr3_aa: CASSRDLATNEKLFF
clone_size: .; v_call: TRBV15; d_call: .; j_call: TRBJ1-2; cdr3_nt: TGTGCCACCGGGGGCGGCTACACCTTC; cdr3_aa: CATGGGYTF
clone_size: .; v_call: TRBV5-4; d_call: .; j_call: TRBJ1-2; cdr3_nt: TGTGCCAGCAGGCGGGACGGGCCTAACTATGGCTACACCTTC; cdr3_aa: CASRRDGPNYGYTF
clone_size: .; v_call: TRBV6-5; d_call: TRBD2; j_call: TRBJ2-3; cdr3_nt: TGTGCCAGCAGTTACGCCCGACTCTCCGCGGGAGGTACGCAGTATTTT; cdr3_aa: CASSYARLSAGGTQYF
clone_size: .; v_call: TRBV11-2; d_call: TRBD2; j_call: TRBJ2-3; cdr3_nt: TGTGCCAGCAGCCTACTAGCGGGAGGATGGTCAGATACGCAGTATTTT; cdr3_aa: CASSLLAGGWSDTQYF
clone_size: .; v_call: TRBV5-5; d_call: TRBD1; j_call: TRBJ2-7; cdr3_nt: TGTGCCAGCAGCTTGGCTACGAGGCAGACAGGGACCTACGAGCAGTACTTC; cdr3_aa: CASSLATRQTGTYEQYF
clone_size: .; v_call: TRBV2; d_call: .; j_call: TRBJ2-5; cdr3_nt: TGTGCCAGCAGCGTAACAGGCCCCGGGGGGACCCAGTACTTC; cdr3_aa: CASSVTGPGGTQYF
clone_size: few; v_call: TRBV6-6; d_call: .; j_call: TRBJ1-1; cdr3_nt: TGTGCCAGCAGACTGGGACCTATCCCGACTTTCTTT; cdr3_aa: CASRLGPIPTFF
clone_size: once; v_call: TRBV11-2; d_call: .; j_call: TRBJ2-7; cdr3_nt: TGTGCCAGCAGCTTCCGCAGGGGCGACGAGCAGTACTTC; cdr3_aa: CASSFRRGDEQYF
clone_size: .; v_call: TRBV6-5; d_call: TRBD1; j_call: TRBJ1-3; cdr3_nt: TGTGCCAGCAGTTACGACAGGGGCTCTGGAAACACCATATATTTT; cdr3_aa: CASSYDRGSGNTIYF
clone_size: .; v_call: TRBV6-1; d_call: .; j_call: TRBJ1-2; cdr3_nt: TGTGCCAGCAGTGAGTGGGCGGGATCGATTAACTATGGCTACACCTTC; cdr3_aa: CASSEWAGSINYGYTF
clone_size: .; v_call: TRBV28; d_call: TRBD1; j_call: TRBJ2-7; cdr3_nt: TGTGCCAGCAGGGGAAGGGGGACAGCTGGAAACTTC; cdr3_aa: CASRGRGTAGNF
clone_size: .; v_call: TRBV5-1; d_call: TRBD2; j_call: TRBJ2-7; cdr3_nt: TGCGCCAGCAGCTTGGCCCTAGCGGGAGTTGCCTACGAGCAGTACTTC; cdr3_aa: CASSLALAGVAYEQYF
clone_size: .; v_call: TRBV7-2; d_call: TRBD1; j_call: TRBJ1-2; cdr3_nt: TGTGCCAGCAGCTATACAGGGGCCTCCTATGGCTACACCTTC; cdr3_aa: CASSYTGASYGYTF
clone_size: .; v_call: TRBV6-5; d_call: .; j_call: TRBJ1-1; cdr3_nt: TGTGCCAGCAGCCGCTCGCGAGACACTGAAGCTTTCTTT; cdr3_aa: CASSRSRDTEAFF
clone_size: few; v_call: TRBV28; d_call: .; j_call: TRBJ1-3; cdr3_nt: TGTGCCAGCAGCCGGCAACGCAGCGTACTCTCTGGAAACACCATATATTTT; cdr3_aa: CASSRQRSVLSGNTIYF
clone_size: .; v_call: TRBV7-2; d_call: .; j_call: TRBJ2-6; cdr3_nt: TGTGCCACCCCCCAAACTGGGGCCAACGTCCTGACTTTC; cdr3_aa: CATPQTGANVLTF